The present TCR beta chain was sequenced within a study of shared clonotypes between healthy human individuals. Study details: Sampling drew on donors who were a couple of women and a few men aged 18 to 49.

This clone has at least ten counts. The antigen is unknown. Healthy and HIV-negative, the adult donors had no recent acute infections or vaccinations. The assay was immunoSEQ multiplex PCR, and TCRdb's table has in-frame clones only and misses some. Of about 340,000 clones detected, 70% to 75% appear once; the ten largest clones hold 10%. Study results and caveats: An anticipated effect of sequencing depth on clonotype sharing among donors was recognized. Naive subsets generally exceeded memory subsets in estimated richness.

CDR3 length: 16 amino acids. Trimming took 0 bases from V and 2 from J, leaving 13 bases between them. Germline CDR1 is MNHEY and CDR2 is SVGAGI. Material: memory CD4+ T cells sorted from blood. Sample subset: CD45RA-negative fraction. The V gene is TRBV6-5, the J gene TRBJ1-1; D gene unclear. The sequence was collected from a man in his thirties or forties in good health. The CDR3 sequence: CASSYSIITPNTEAFF. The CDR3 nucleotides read TGTGCCAGCAGTTACTCGATTATAACACCAAACACTGAAGCTTTCTTT.